This TCR beta chain stems from a study of blood T cell repertoires in COVID-19. Across the study: PBMCs, B-cell-depleted T cells, or T cells provided the cDNA or gDNA that made up the material.

Points on this clone: Within the sample, other DNA sequences also encode this same CDR3.

The CDR3 length is 13 residues. Per germline, CDR1 SNHLY and CDR2 FYNNEI. V gave up 8 bases and J gave up 3 bases; unmatched junction bases: 3. Sequencing was performed with immunoSEQ multiplex PCR; in TCRdb, only in-frame clones are kept and a portion is missing. Of 300,000 to 350,000 clones in the sample, roughly 90% are singletons; the top ten hold about 6.7%. The rearrangement joins TRBV2 to TRBJ1-5, with 8 bases identical to TRBD1. This TCR came from a woman in her 70s with COVID-19, enrolled during active disease. The specimen was peripheral blood. The CDR3, as DNA: TGTGCCAGCCGGACAGGGTTCAATCAGCCCCAGCATTTT. Protein product: CASRTGFNQPQHF.